The rows below give T cell receptor beta chains drawn from one sample of a study of cytomegalovirus exposure and HLA in healthy donors. Generated by immunoSEQ multiplex PCR, the TCRdb table keeps only in-frame clones and is missing some. This sample lists 150,000 or so clones; its ten largest clones have roughly 1.7%. The specimen sequenced was PBMCs. These receptors all come from a middle-aged woman in good health and CMV-seropositive. CDR3s include the opening cysteine and the closing phenylalanine or tryptophan. Each record gives: J gene, V gene, D gene, CDR3 protein, CDR3 DNA. D genes are given only for firm matches.

>TRBJ2-7|TRBV10-3|NA
CAISPSRAYEQYF
TGTGCCATCAGTCCTTCGAGAGCCTACGAGCAGTACTTC
>TRBJ1-2|TRBV5-1|TRBD1
CASSSGQSYGYTF
TGCGCCAGCAGCTCGGGACAGAGCTATGGCTACACCTTC
>TRBJ2-3|TRBV30|NA
CAHVSLDRSLADTQYF
TGTGCCCATGTTTCACTCGACAGATCTTTGGCAGATACGCAGTATTTT
>TRBJ2-1|TRBV11-3|TRBD1
CASSPQGPQGAEQFF
TGTGCCAGCAGCCCGCAGGGACCCCAGGGGGCTGAGCAGTTCTTC
>TRBJ1-3|TRBV7-2|NA
CASSLGGHSGNTIYF
TGTGCCAGCAGCTTAGGTGGACACTCTGGGAACACCATATATTTT
>TRBJ1-2|TRBV5-6|NA
CASSLVQGTDGYTF
TGTGCCAGCAGCTTGGTGCAGGGAACGGATGGCTACACCTTC
>TRBJ1-1|TRBV19|NA
CASSLGLNTEAFF
TGTGCCAGTAGTCTCGGTTTGAACACTGAAGCTTTCTTT
>TRBJ2-5|TRBV7-9|TRBD1
CASSSTDRPKETQYF
TGTGCCAGCAGCTCCACGGACAGGCCAAAAGAGACCCAGTACTTC
>TRBJ2-3|TRBV6-1|TRBD2
CASSEAPSGEPDTQYF
TGTGCCAGCAGTGAAGCGCCTAGCGGGGAGCCAGATACGCAGTATTTT
>TRBJ1-2|TRBV7-9|NA
CASSFVGQTYGYTF
TGTGCCAGCAGCTTTGTGGGGCAGACCTATGGCTACACCTTC
>TRBJ1-1|TRBV7-2|NA
CASRLQGAAFF
TGTGCCAGCAGGTTACAGGGCGCAGCTTTCTTT
>TRBJ2-1|TRBV29-1|NA
CSVDISTGRGEQFF
TGCAGCGTTGACATCAGTACAGGGAGGGGTGAGCAGTTCTTC
>TRBJ1-4|TRBV2|NA
CATNPHRALSEKLFF
TGTGCCACCAACCCCCACAGGGCACTTTCTGAAAAACTGTTTTTT
>TRBJ2-3|TRBV29-1|NA
CSVEDSRVGQYF
TGCAGCGTTGAAGATTCGAGGGTTGGCCAGTATTTT
>TRBJ2-1|TRBV13|TRBD2
CASSSLSIIHSGTGYNEQFF
TGTGCCAGCAGCTCATTGTCGATAATTCATAGCGGGACGGGGTACAATGAGCAGTTCTTC
>TRBJ2-1|TRBV4-1|NA
CASSQAWELSYNEQFF
TGCGCCAGCAGCCAAGCCTGGGAGCTTTCTTACAATGAGCAGTTCTTC
>TRBJ2-1|TRBV11-2|TRBD2
CASSLGSSGRVPILFF
TGTGCCAGCAGCTTAGGGTCTAGCGGGAGGGTTCCCATCCTTTTCTTC
>TRBJ1-2|TRBV5-5|TRBD1
CASSSRQGATYGYTF
TGTGCCAGCAGCTCTCGACAGGGGGCAACGTATGGCTACACCTTC
>TRBJ1-4|TRBV6-5|NA
CASSSSGATNEKLFF
TGTGCCAGCAGTTCCTCAGGGGCAACTAATGAAAAACTGTTTTTT
>TRBJ1-2|TRBV5-1|NA
CASSPGGTEIYGYTF
TGCGCCAGCAGCCCAGGAGGCACAGAGATCTATGGCTACACCTTC
>TRBJ1-2|TRBV30|TRBD1
CAWSVGQPNYGYTF
TGTGCCTGGAGTGTGGGACAGCCGAACTATGGCTACACCTTC
>TRBJ1-1|TRBV6-6|TRBD1
CASRLSGQANTEAFF
TGTGCCAGCAGATTGAGCGGACAGGCGAACACTGAAGCTTTCTTT
>TRBJ2-7|TRBV25-1|NA
CASSDGPGRALLDEQYF
TGTGCCAGCAGTGATGGTCCCGGGAGAGCTCTCCTTGACGAGCAGTACTTC
>TRBJ1-1|TRBV2|NA
CAAANTEAFF
TGTGCCGCGGCCAACACTGAAGCTTTCTTT
>TRBJ1-3|TRBV6-5|NA
CASLSRVEGNTIYF
TGTGCCAGCCTAAGCAGGGTGGAAGGAAACACCATATATTTT
>TRBJ2-2|TRBV19|NA
CASSIFGANTGELFF
TGTGCCAGTAGTATCTTCGGGGCGAACACCGGGGAGCTGTTTTTT
>TRBJ2-7|TRBV4-2|TRBD1
CSSSQPTGELDEQYF
TGTTCCAGCAGCCAACCAACAGGGGAACTCGACGAGCAGTACTTC
>TRBJ2-7|TRBV11-2|NA
CASTLTRGAYEQYF
TGTGCCAGCACCCTCACCCGGGGAGCCTACGAGCAGTACTTC
>TRBJ2-3|TRBV11-2|NA
CASSFGLRTDTQYF
TGTGCCAGCAGCTTCGGACTCCGCACAGATACGCAGTATTTT
>TRBJ2-5|TRBV7-7|NA
CASSRLQGHQETQYF
TGTGCCAGCAGCCGGCTGCAGGGCCACCAAGAGACCCAGTACTTC
>TRBJ2-4|TRBV28|TRBD2
CASSRTSGLINIQYF
TGTGCCAGCAGTCGGACTAGCGGACTGATAAACATTCAGTACTTC
>TRBJ2-7|TRBV6-6|NA
CATLPGTSTYEQYF
TGTGCCACCCTGCCCGGGACTTCGACCTACGAGCAGTACTTC
>TRBJ2-7|TRBV27|TRBD2
CASSLSSGSYEQYF
TGTGCCAGCAGTTTATCTAGCGGGAGTTACGAGCAGTACTTC
>TRBJ2-5|TRBV7-9|NA
CASSNQAHRAGETQYF
TGTGCCAGCAGCAATCAAGCCCACAGGGCAGGGGAGACCCAGTACTTC
>TRBJ2-7|TRBV5-8|TRBD2
CASSSGGYEQYF
TGTGCCAGCAGCTCGGGGGGTTACGAGCAGTACTTC
>TRBJ2-7|TRBV19|NA
CASSRSSVAYEQYF
TGTGCCAGTAGTAGATCTAGCGTTGCCTACGAGCAGTACTTC
>TRBJ1-3|TRBV29-1|NA
CSGRASGNTIYF
TGCAGCGGCAGGGCGTCTGGAAACACCATATATTTT
>TRBJ1-2|TRBV29-1|NA
CSVDVLARGYGYTF
TGCAGCGTTGATGTTCTTGCCAGGGGCTATGGCTACACCTTC
>TRBJ1-2|TRBV7-2|NA
CASSLRFVGEGYTF
TGTGCCAGCAGCTTAAGGTTTGTCGGAGAAGGCTACACCTTC
>TRBJ2-7|TRBV5-6|TRBD2
CASSLEGLAYYEQYF
TGTGCCAGCAGCTTGGAGGGACTAGCTTACTACGAGCAGTACTTC
>TRBJ2-1|TRBV6-6|TRBD2
CASSSKTSGRANEQFF
TGTGCCAGCAGTTCTAAGACTAGCGGGAGGGCCAATGAGCAGTTCTTC
>TRBJ2-7|TRBV5-1|TRBD1
CASSWDSQTYEQYF
TGCGCCAGCAGCTGGGACAGTCAGACCTACGAGCAGTACTTC
>TRBJ1-5|TRBV29-1|TRBD1
CSVRTGGESNQPQHF
TGCAGCGTTAGGACAGGGGGCGAAAGCAATCAGCCCCAGCATTTT
>TRBJ2-5|TRBV2|NA
CAAGSPGEQYF
TGTGCCGCAGGGTCGCCAGGTGAGCAGTACTTC
>TRBJ2-1|TRBV2|NA
CAGGTDNEQFF
TGTGCCGGGGGGACAGACAATGAGCAGTTCTTC
>TRBJ2-3|TRBV7-9|TRBD2
CASSLGGLAGTEDTQYF
TGTGCCAGCAGCCTCGGGGGGCTAGCGGGGACGGAAGATACGCAGTATTTT
>TRBJ2-1|TRBV27|NA
CASSLSYWNEQFF
TGTGCCAGCAGTTTAAGCTACTGGAATGAGCAGTTCTTC
>TRBJ1-4|TRBV9|NA
CASSVGPATNEKLFF
TGTGCCAGCAGCGTAGGGCCAGCAACTAATGAAAAACTGTTTTTT
>TRBJ2-1|TRBV7-9|NA
CASSTEAGRSYNEQFF
TGTGCCAGCAGTACAGAGGCGGGGCGCTCCTACAATGAGCAGTTCTTC
>TRBJ2-3|TRBV9|TRBD2
CASSPSGLAGVVYTQYF
TGTGCCAGCAGCCCCTCCGGACTAGCGGGAGTTGTTTATACGCAGTATTTT
>TRBJ1-3|TRBV21-1|NA
CASSTRYGTGGSGNTIYF
TGTGCCAGCAGCACAAGATACGGGACAGGAGGAAGCGGAAACACCATATATTTT
>TRBJ2-2|TRBV13|NA
CASSLLDPGRVTGELFF
TGTGCCAGCAGCTTACTGGACCCCGGGCGGGTCACCGGGGAGCTGTTTTTT
>TRBJ1-3|TRBV7-9|NA
CASSLTSPGTGNTIYF
TGTGCCAGCAGCCTCACCTCTCCGGGTACTGGAAACACCATATATTTT